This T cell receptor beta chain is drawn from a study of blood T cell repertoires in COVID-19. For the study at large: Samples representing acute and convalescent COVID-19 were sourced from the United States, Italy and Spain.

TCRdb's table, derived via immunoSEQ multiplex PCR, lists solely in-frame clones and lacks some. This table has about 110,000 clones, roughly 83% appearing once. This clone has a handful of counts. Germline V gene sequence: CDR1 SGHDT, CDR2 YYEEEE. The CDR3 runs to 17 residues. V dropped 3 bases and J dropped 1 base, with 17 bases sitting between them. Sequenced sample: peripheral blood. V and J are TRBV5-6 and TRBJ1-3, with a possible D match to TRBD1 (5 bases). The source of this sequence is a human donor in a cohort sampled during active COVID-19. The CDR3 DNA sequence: TGTGCCAGCAGCTGGGGTCCTCGGAGGGGATCTGGAAACACCATATATTTT. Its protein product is CASSWGPRRGSGNTIYF.